The next 5 T cell receptor beta chains were all read from a single sample in a study of T cells after posttransplantation cyclophosphamide (dated by TCRdb to the mid-2010s). The library was made by the immunoSEQ multiplex PCR assay. Sourced from immuneACCESS, this table was stored by TCRdb with only in-frame sequences that have V and J called. A share of the clones is absent; for the studies checked, an unresolved V gene accounts for under half, and the remainder has no known explanation. This sample holds approximately 29,000 clones; roughly 85% were observed only once. The ten most abundant clones make up around 3.3% of the sample. The sequencing sample was made of PBMCs. The receptors shown here come from a man aged 50-60 years.

The sample holds one count of this clone. The chain employs TRBV19 and TRBJ2-3; D may be TRBD2 (5 bases). Germline V CDR1 and CDR2: LNHDA, SQIVND (reference sequence). Trimming removed 4 bases at V and 6 bases at J, with 11 bases between. The CDR3 is 13 amino acids. The CDR3 sequence is CASSKGLADTQYF. CDR3 sequence (DNA): TGTGCCAGTAGTAAGGGATTAGCGGATACGCAGTATTTT.

This chain uses TRBV7-2 with TRBJ2-2, with D possibly matching TRBD2 (5 bases). This CDR3 has 17 amino acids. Trimming left V 2 bases short and J 8 bases short, with 21 bases between. Germline V lookup: CDR1 SGHTA, CDR2 FQGNSA. CDR3 residues: CASSLRAFGEGAGELFF. CDR3 DNA: TGTGCCAGCAGCTTAAGGGCTTTCGGAGAGGGAGCGGGGGAGCTGTTTTTT.

The rearrangement joins TRBV6-1 to TRBJ2-5, with 7 nucleotides matching TRBD2. Germline V gene sequence: CDR1 MNHNS, CDR2 SASEGT. Unmatched junction bases numbered 9, after V lost 7 bases and J lost 4 bases. CDR3 length: 14 amino acids. The CDR3 sequence is CASKTRGGRETQYF. Written as DNA, the CDR3 is TGTGCCAGCAAGACAAGGGGAGGGAGAGAGACCCAGTACTTC.

CDR3 in amino acids: CASSHWTGGYDTEAFF. The CDR3 nucleotides read TGCGCCAGCAGCCATTGGACAGGGGGGTATGACACTGAAGCTTTCTTT. The chain links TRBV4-1 to TRBJ1-1, with 10 bases lining up with TRBD1. The CDR3 extends over 16 amino acids. Germline CDR1 is MGHRA and CDR2 is YSYEKL. V lost 3 bases, J lost 3 bases, and 7 bases stayed unmatched.

The CDR3 DNA reads TGTGCCAGCAGCTTCTCGGGGGGAAGTACTAATGAAAAACTGTTTTTT. Translated: CASSFSGGSTNEKLFF. V and J are TRBV5-4 and TRBJ1-4; a weak D match, TRBD1 (5 bases). V lost 2 bases and J 2 bases, leaving 13 bases between the germline ends. The CDR3 contains 16 residues. Per germline, CDR1 SGHNT and CDR2 YYREEE (reference sequence).